The sequence of this TCR beta chain was determined in a study of cytomegalovirus exposure and HLA in healthy donors. Study observations and caveats: Likely technical artifact: a cluster of highly shared sequence variants.

Concerning this clone itself: Its specificity is not known. Distinct nucleotide sequences in the sample also encode this CDR3.

PCR amplification relied on 60 Vbeta primers (plus 13 Jbeta primers). The data were produced by immunoSEQ multiplex PCR, yet TCRdb's version contains in-frame clones alone and is incomplete. The sample holds 200,000 or so clones, about 70% seen once. This CDR3 contains 14 residues. Germline CDR1 and CDR2: MNHEY and SVGAGI. V was trimmed by 2 bases and J by 0 bases, leaving 8 bases between them. The chain recombines TRBV6-5 with TRBJ2-7; D is unresolved. Sequencing used PBMCs. The receptor was derived from a man aged 40-55 years in good health and CMV-seropositive. CDR3 amino acids: CASSYSRGSYEQYF. The DNA for the CDR3 is TGTGCCAGCAGTTACAGTCGCGGCTCCTACGAGCAGTACTTC.